The 17 T cell receptor beta chains below come from one sample, sequenced in a study of beta chain features in type 1 diabetes. Study-level results: Significant though moderate, a shortening of TCRB CDR3s appeared in all four CD4+ subsets of Type 1 diabetes patients.

Antigens of these TCRs are unknown. Expressed TCRB transcripts were sequenced after all isolated RNA was converted to cDNA. The assay was immunoSEQ multiplex PCR, and TCRdb's table has in-frame clones only and misses some. In the table there are around 250,000 clones, around 24% of which are singletons. Sequencing was carried out using naive CD4+ T cells from blood. The source of these receptors is a young woman with type 1 diabetes.

This chain links TRBV19 with TRBJ2-6, with TRBD2 matching over 12 bases. V lost 5 bases to trimming and J lost 2 bases; unmatched junction nucleotides: 7. CDR1 and CDR2 (germline): LNHDA, SQIVND (reference sequence). CDR3 length: 18 residues. This CDR3 is CASSALAGGPPGANVLTF. CDR3 nucleotides: TGTGCCAGTAGTGCCCTAGCGGGAGGGCCTCCTGGGGCCAACGTCCTGACTTTC.

This clone has a handful of counts. V usage is TRBV5-1 and J usage is TRBJ2-7; D remains ambiguous. Between the trimmed V and J ends, which lost 2 bases and 5 bases, there was a span of 14 bases. Germline V CDR1 and CDR2: SGHRS, YFSETQ. This CDR3 contains 14 residues. The CDR3 region is CASSFGPGSHEQYF. Here the CDR3 DNA reads TGCGCCAGCAGCTTCGGCCCGGGTTCCCACGAGCAGTACTTC. The variable domain in full, completed from reference TRBV5-1 and TRBJ2-7, reads KAGVTQTPRYLIKTRGQQVTLSCSPISGHRSVSWYQQTPGQGLQFLFEYFSETQRNKGNFPGRFSGRQFSNSRSEMNVSTLELGDSALYLCASSFGPGSHEQYFGPGTRLTVT.

This chain connects TRBV4-1 to TRBJ2-2; 8 nucleotides align to TRBD1. This CDR3 is built from 15 residues. V dropped 5 bases and J dropped 4; count of bases not matched to a gene: 6. Per the germline V gene, CDR1 is MGHRA and CDR2 is YSYEKL. As DNA, the CDR3 is TGCGCCAGCAGCGCTCGACAGGGGTTCACCGGGGAGCTGTTTTTT. The encoded protein is CASSARQGFTGELFF.

This clone was counted a few times. This rearrangement joins TRBV7-3 to TRBJ2-2; tentatively, D is TRBD1 (5 bases). The V end lost 2 bases, the J end lost 0 bases, and 10 bases lay between the germline ends. The CDR3 has 16 amino acids. Germline-derived CDR1 and CDR2 are SGHTA and FQGTGA. The CDR3 here is CASSLRQLANTGELFF. CDR3 sequence (DNA): TGTGCCAGCAGCTTACGACAGCTCGCGAACACCGGGGAGCTGTTTTTT.

This clone was seen a handful of times. CDR3 DNA sequence: TGTGCCAGCAGTTTCTTCTTCGGGTCTTCCTACGAGCAGTACTTC. This encodes CASSFFFGSSYEQYF. This chain uses TRBV28 with TRBJ2-7, with D unresolved. V was trimmed by 3 bases and J by 1 base, leaving 13 bases between them. The CDR3 is made up of 15 amino acids. Germline V CDR1 and CDR2: MDHEN, SYDVKM.

V and J are TRBV14 and TRBJ2-2, with D possibly being TRBD1 (5 bases). V lost 0 bases and J 6 bases, leaving 14 bases between the germline ends. The germline V gene encodes CDR1 SGHDN and CDR2 FVKESK. This CDR3 spans 16 amino acids. The DNA for the CDR3 is TGTGCCAGCAGCCAAGACGCAGGGCTGATTGCCGGGGAGCTGTTTTTT. Its protein product is CASSQDAGLIAGELFF.

The chain employs TRBV5-7 and TRBJ2-4, with D possibly TRBD1 on 6 matching bases. TRBV5-7 is placed among ORFs of uncertain function. V was shortened by 4 bases and J by 3 bases, with 11 bases between the two germline ends. The CDR3 is 14 amino acids. The CDR3 nucleotides read TGTGCCAGCAGCGAAGGACAGCTCAAAAACATTCAGTACTTC. It codes for CASSEGQLKNIQYF.

This clone was seen only a few times. This chain connects TRBV5-4 to TRBJ2-3; TRBD2 matches 8 bases. Looked up from germline, CDR1 is SGHNT and CDR2 is YYREEE (reference sequence). CDR3 length: 16 residues. V trimming: 4 bases; J trimming: 6 bases; junction bases outside the gene matches: 13. CDR3 bases: TGTGCCAGCAGCATCGATGGACTAGCTGCCTCGGATACGCAGTATTTT. Protein sequence: CASSIDGLAASDTQYF.

This clone was seen more than once but under ten times. V and J are TRBV30 and TRBJ2-5, with 12 bases identical to TRBD2. This CDR3 comprises 14 residues. Germline loops: CDR1 GTSNPN, CDR2 SVGIG (reference sequence). The ends lost 7 bases at V and 4 bases at J; junction bases unmatched: 7. The CDR3 bases are TGTGCCTCCCGACTAGCGGGAGCGTTAGAGACCCAGTACTTC. Its protein product is CASRLAGALETQYF.

The chain has TRBV7-2 and TRBJ2-1; D possibly corresponds to TRBD2 (5 bases). V gave up 1 base and J gave up 2 bases, with 9 bases separating them. This CDR3 has 15 amino acids. Germline V CDR1 and CDR2: SGHTA, FQGNSA. CDR3 DNA: TGTGCCAGCAGCTTAGGGAGCGGAACCTACAATGAGCAGTTCTTC. Protein sequence: CASSLGSGTYNEQFF.

The V gene is TRBV7-9, the J gene TRBJ2-5; 8 bases are a match to TRBD1. This CDR3 region has 16 residues. Trimming removed 5 bases from V and 5 bases from J; junction bases left unmatched: 13. CDR1 SEHNR and CDR2 FQNEAQ come from the germline V gene (reference sequence). The CDR3 reads CASSTWAGTGGETQYF. CDR3 bases: TGTGCCAGCAGCACCTGGGCCGGGACAGGTGGGGAGACCCAGTACTTC.

The chain is built from TRBV5-1 and TRBJ2-7; TRBD1 aligns across 11 bases. This CDR3 comprises 14 residues. CDR1 is SGHRS, CDR2 YFSETQ, per germline. V shed 4 bases and J 7 bases; nucleotides not matched to a gene: 7. The CDR3 here is CASSPGTGGVEQYF. Here the CDR3 DNA reads TGCGCCAGCAGCCCCGGGACAGGGGGGGTGGAGCAGTACTTC.

The rearrangement uses TRBV6-5 and TRBJ2-7, with 12 bases aligning to TRBD2. Germline V gives CDR1 MNHEY, CDR2 SVGAGI. There are 16 residues in the CDR3. The V gene end was trimmed by 0 bases and the J gene end by 2 bases; junction bases not matched to a gene: 2. Here the CDR3 DNA reads TGTGCCAGCAGTTACTCGAGACTAGCGGGAGCCTACGAGCAGTACTTC. Translating gives CASSYSRLAGAYEQYF.

Only a few counts were recorded for this clone. The chain is built from TRBV14 and TRBJ2-7, with D possibly TRBD1 on 6 matching bases. Germline V lookup: CDR1 SGHDN, CDR2 FVKESK. V lost 3 bases and J 3 bases, leaving 24 bases between the germline ends. The length of the CDR3 is 18 residues. Here the CDR3 reads CASSHLRDTLSPHYEQYF. Here the CDR3 DNA reads TGTGCCAGCAGCCACCTCCGGGACACCCTGAGTCCGCACTACGAGCAGTACTTC.

This clone was seen a handful of times. The genes are TRBV5-1 and TRBJ2-1; maybe TRBD2 (5 bases). CDR1 SGHRS and CDR2 YFSETQ come from the germline V gene. This CDR3 comprises 15 residues. V gave up 4 bases and J gave up 6 bases, with 17 bases separating them. Written as DNA, the CDR3 is TGCGCCAGCAGCCCTATTACTAGTTCTAGCAATGAGCAGTTCTTC. Protein: CASSPITSSSNEQFF.

This clone occurred a few times. The V and J genes are TRBV15 and TRBJ2-4; 10 bases are shared with TRBD2. J gave up 6 bases and V 0 bases, and 2 bases lay outside the gene matches. The CDR3 runs 15 residues. CDR1 LNHNV and CDR2 YYDKDF come from the germline V gene (reference sequence). CDR3 region: CATSREWTSGNIQYF. The CDR3 DNA reads TGTGCCACCAGCAGAGAGTGGACTAGCGGAAACATTCAGTACTTC.

This clone was picked up a small number of times. The gene calls are TRBV5-8 and TRBJ2-7, with 8 bases fitting TRBD1. The V segment lost 2 bases and the J segment 4 bases; nucleotides outside the gene matches: 5. This CDR3 has 14 amino acids. Germline CDR1 is SGHTS and CDR2 is YDEGEE. The CDR3 nucleotides read TGTGCCAGCAGCTTCGAGGACAGGGCATACGAGCAGTACTTC. It encodes CASSFEDRAYEQYF. Full variable domain (outside the CDR3, taken from reference TRBV5-8 and TRBJ2-7): EAGVTQSPTHLIKTRGQQATLRCSPISGHTSVYWYQQALGLGLQFLLWYDEGEERNRGNFPPRFSGRQFPNYSSELNVNALELEDSALYLCASSFEDRAYEQYFGPGTRLTVT.